Listed below are T cell receptor beta chains from one sample, sequenced in a study of CD8+ T cells in alopecia areata. Clones were read by immunoSEQ multiplex PCR, and TCRdb kept only the in-frame ones, dropping some. In the table there are around 150,000 clones, about 71% of which are singletons. Sequenced material: CD4+ T cells sorted from blood, taken at week 4, from a patient treated with tofacitinib. These receptors all stem from a human donor with alopecia areata. Both conserved end residues are part of each CDR3. Fields, in order: J gene, clone size, D gene, V gene, CDR3 protein, CDR3 DNA. D genes are given only for firm matches. Size is stated for part of the rows, as once, few or many counts, or as a class when the clone is expanded.

J: TRBJ2-5
size: once
D: -
V: TRBV11-2
CDR3: CASSLGPETQYF
DNA: TGTGCCAGCAGCCTCGGGCCGGAGACCCAGTACTTC

J: TRBJ1-3
size: -
D: -
V: TRBV9
CDR3: CASSVATGPIYF
DNA: TGTGCCAGCAGCGTAGCTACCGGGCCGATATATTTT

J: TRBJ1-2
size: -
D: TRBD1
V: TRBV9
CDR3: CASSVDPTGDYGYTF
DNA: TGTGCCAGCAGCGTAGACCCTACAGGGGACTATGGCTACACCTTC

J: TRBJ2-3
size: -
D: -
V: TRBV5-6
CDR3: CASSVGGAADTQYF
DNA: TGTGCCAGCAGCGTAGGGGGAGCAGCAGATACGCAGTATTTT

J: TRBJ2-4
size: once
D: -
V: TRBV29-1
CDR3: CSVERIRGHNIQYF
DNA: TGCAGCGTTGAACGGATCAGGGGACACAACATTCAGTACTTC

J: TRBJ1-6
size: -
D: TRBD1
V: TRBV7-8
CDR3: CASSSRTGDSPLHF
DNA: TGTGCCAGCAGCTCGCGGACAGGGGATTCACCCCTCCACTTT

J: TRBJ1-5
size: -
D: TRBD1
V: TRBV30
CDR3: CAWSPGQGTHQPQHF
DNA: TGTGCCTGGTCCCCGGGACAGGGGACTCATCAGCCCCAGCATTTT

J: TRBJ1-1
size: -
D: TRBD1
V: TRBV30
CDR3: CAWEVGQGNTEAFF
DNA: TGTGCCTGGGAGGTCGGACAGGGTAACACTGAAGCTTTCTTT

J: TRBJ2-5
size: few
D: TRBD2
V: TRBV15
CDR3: CATSPSGGSETQYF
DNA: TGTGCCACCAGCCCATCCGGGGGGTCGGAGACCCAGTACTTC

J: TRBJ1-2
size: -
D: -
V: TRBV30
CDR3: CAWKPPGQNYGYTF
DNA: TGTGCCTGGAAACCGCCGGGACAAAACTATGGCTACACCTTC

J: TRBJ2-2
size: -
D: -
V: TRBV5-1
CDR3: CASSLGEITGELFF
DNA: TGCGCCAGCAGCTTGGGGGAGATCACCGGGGAGCTGTTTTTT

J: TRBJ2-7
size: -
D: -
V: TRBV5-1
CDR3: CASSFRDTYEQYF
DNA: TGCGCCAGCAGCTTCCGGGACACCTACGAGCAGTACTTC

J: TRBJ2-5
size: -
D: -
V: TRBV11-2
CDR3: CASSSAIQVRSKTQYF
DNA: TGTGCCAGCAGCTCCGCAATACAGGTTCGGTCTAAGACCCAGTACTTC

J: TRBJ2-5
size: -
D: TRBD2
V: TRBV5-1
CDR3: CASSFGAGVLIETQYF
DNA: TGCGCCAGCAGCTTCGGAGCGGGGGTGCTGATAGAGACCCAGTACTTC

J: TRBJ2-1
size: -
D: -
V: TRBV18
CDR3: CASSPAARQLEQFF
DNA: TGTGCCAGCTCACCAGCCGCCCGCCAACTTGAGCAGTTCTTC

J: TRBJ1-6
size: -
D: TRBD1
V: TRBV25-1
CDR3: CASSGTGQIWSTLHF
DNA: TGTGCCAGCAGTGGAACGGGACAGATATGGTCCACCCTCCACTTT

J: TRBJ2-3
size: -
D: -
V: TRBV29-1
CDR3: CSVEYKLLTDTQYF
DNA: TGCAGCGTTGAATACAAATTACTCACAGATACGCAGTATTTT

J: TRBJ2-7
size: few
D: TRBD2
V: TRBV10-2
CDR3: CASSKDSGGGEQYF
DNA: TGCGCCAGCAGTAAGGACAGCGGGGGGGGCGAGCAGTACTTC

J: TRBJ2-1
size: -
D: -
V: TRBV5-6
CDR3: CASSFTGTYNEQFF
DNA: TGTGCCAGCAGCTTCACAGGGACCTACAATGAGCAGTTCTTC

J: TRBJ2-7
size: -
D: TRBD1
V: TRBV30
CDR3: CAWSHSGTGGYEQYF
DNA: TGTGCCTGGAGCCACTCCGGGACAGGGGGCTACGAGCAGTACTTC

J: TRBJ1-6
size: -
D: TRBD1
V: TRBV7-2
CDR3: CASARPDRGYNSPLHF
DNA: TGTGCCAGCGCCCGACCGGACAGGGGCTATAATTCACCCCTCCACTTT

J: TRBJ1-2
size: -
D: -
V: TRBV28
CDR3: CASSLWDAANYGYTF
DNA: TGTGCCAGCAGTTTATGGGACGCGGCTAACTATGGCTACACCTTC

J: TRBJ2-7
size: -
D: TRBD1
V: TRBV29-1
CDR3: CSVNGAGGNYEQYF
DNA: TGCAGCGTCAATGGGGCAGGGGGCAACTACGAGCAGTACTTC

J: TRBJ2-1
size: -
D: -
V: TRBV6-6
CDR3: CASSYGVSYNEQFF
DNA: TGTGCCAGCAGTTACGGGGTCAGTTACAATGAGCAGTTCTTC

J: TRBJ1-3
size: -
D: -
V: TRBV7-2
CDR3: CASTPWQGGIGNTIYF
DNA: TGTGCCAGCACCCCCTGGCAGGGCGGAATTGGAAACACCATATATTTT

J: TRBJ2-5
size: few
D: -
V: TRBV30
CDR3: CAWSVLRRLQETQYF
DNA: TGTGCCTGGAGTGTTCTCAGACGGCTACAAGAGACCCAGTACTTC

J: TRBJ2-3
size: -
D: TRBD2
V: TRBV5-1
CDR3: CASSSGLAGGRGDTDTQYF
DNA: TGCGCCAGCAGCTCTGGACTAGCGGGGGGCCGAGGAGACACAGATACGCAGTATTTT

J: TRBJ2-1
size: -
D: TRBD2
V: TRBV29-1
CDR3: CSVVERGVYNEQFF
DNA: TGCAGCGTTGTGGAGCGGGGGGTCTACAATGAGCAGTTCTTC

J: TRBJ2-4
size: -
D: TRBD2
V: TRBV27
CDR3: CASSKLAGPQSIQYF
DNA: TGTGCCAGCAGTAAATTAGCGGGGCCCCAGAGCATTCAGTACTTC

J: TRBJ2-7
size: -
D: -
V: TRBV18
CDR3: CASSPLYSYEQYF
DNA: TGTGCCAGCTCACCACTATACTCCTACGAGCAGTACTTC

J: TRBJ1-2
size: -
D: -
V: TRBV6-5
CDR3: CASSPLTGANYGYTF
DNA: TGTGCCAGCAGCCCGTTGACAGGTGCTAACTATGGCTACACCTTC

J: TRBJ1-2
size: -
D: TRBD1
V: TRBV27
CDR3: CASSFGQGARGYTF
DNA: TGTGCCAGCAGTTTTGGACAGGGGGCGCGTGGCTACACCTTC

J: TRBJ2-1
size: -
D: -
V: TRBV27
CDR3: CASRGSGYPEQFF
DNA: TGTGCCAGCAGGGGTTCAGGGTACCCTGAGCAGTTCTTC

J: TRBJ2-1
size: once
D: TRBD2
V: TRBV2
CDR3: CASTLEGLAGDEQFF
DNA: TGTGCCAGCACCTTAGAGGGACTAGCGGGGGATGAGCAGTTCTTC

J: TRBJ2-2
size: -
D: -
V: TRBV11-2
CDR3: CASSLDVDTGELFF
DNA: TGTGCCAGCAGCTTAGACGTAGACACCGGGGAGCTGTTTTTT